This T cell receptor (beta chain) is drawn from a study of a mutant IDH1 vaccine in newly diagnosed glioma. Whole-study context: Either 4-6 weeks after radiotherapy alone or alongside temozolomide, vaccination was begun.

Repertoires were generated with immunoSEQ multiplex PCR, while TCRdb's copy carries only in-frame clones and drops some. This sample has tens of thousands of clones, with under 90% found just once. Sample time point: week 23, last vaccination. Doses of 300 ug of mutant IDH1 20-mer peptide were given with topical imiquimod. About this clone: What it binds is unknown.

The V gene end was trimmed by 6 bases and the J gene end by 4 bases; junction bases not matched to a gene: 8. In germline, CDR1 is KGHSH, CDR2 LQKENI. CDR3 size: 15 residues. The rearrangement links TRBV18 to TRBJ1-5; 8 bases align to TRBD1. The TCR originated in a man aged 18 to 35 with glioma. The sample here was PBMCs, taken from a glioma patient whose treatment included an IDH1 peptide vaccine. The CDR3 nucleotides read TGTGCCAGCTCCCCGCGGACAGGGACTAATCAGCCCCAGCATTTT. It translates to CASSPRTGTNQPQHF. The full variable domain, with the rest looked up from reference TRBV18 and TRBJ1-5, is NAGVMQNPRHLVRRRGQEARLRCSPMKGHSHVYWYRQLPEEGLKFMVYLQKENIIDESGMPKERFSAEFPKEGPSILRIQQVVRGDSAAYFCASSPRTGTNQPQHFGDGTRLSIL.